Presented here are 10 T cell receptor beta chains from one specimen sequenced in a study of OX40 agonist ivuxolimab in advanced cancers. Produced via immunoSEQ multiplex PCR; TCRdb's table is partial and in-frame only. There are 70,000 to 80,000 clones in the sample; approximately 90% occur only once, and 1.3% lies in the top ten. The sequenced sample was CD4+ or CD8+ T cells sorted from blood, obtained in a trial of the OX40 agonist ivuxolimab. Every receptor here comes from an adult with an advanced solid tumor such as melanoma, head and neck, liver or kidney cancer.

In this sample, this clone turned up once. The V and J genes are TRBV27 and TRBJ1-4; no definite D call. The CDR3 runs to 15 residues. The germline V and J ends were trimmed by 2 bases and 0 bases, with 7 bases remaining between them. Germline V CDR1 and CDR2: MNHEY, SMNVEV (reference sequence). For the CDR3, the DNA is TGTGCCAGCAGTTTAGGTCTCGCAACTAATGAAAAACTGTTTTTT. As protein: CASSLGLATNEKLFF.

The chain couples TRBV7-8 to TRBJ2-7; 7 nucleotides agree with TRBD1. V gave up 2 bases and J gave up 5 bases; unmatched junction bases: 9. CDR3 length: 15 residues. Germline V gene data show CDR1 as SGHVS and CDR2 as FQNEAQ. This chain's CDR3 is CASSLRTGDDDEQYF. The CDR3, as DNA: TGTGCCAGCAGCTTACGTACAGGGGACGACGACGAGCAGTACTTC.

This clone was seen a handful of times. The CDR3 DNA reads as TGTGCCAGCAGCCAAGAACTAGCTTGGGCTGATGATACGCAGTATTTT. It specifies CASSQELAWADDTQYF. The V gene is TRBV4-2, the J gene TRBJ2-3; tentatively, D is TRBD2 (6 bases). V lost 0 bases, J lost 6 bases, and 16 bases lay in between. Germline values: CDR1 LGHNA, CDR2 YNFKEQ. The length of the CDR3 is 16 residues.

CDR3 bases: TGCAGCGTTGAAGGGGGTGAAACCTACGAGCAGTACTTC. Its translation is CSVEGGETYEQYF. The chain has TRBV29-1 and TRBJ2-7; D gene ambiguous. Germline V gene sequence: CDR1 SQVTM, CDR2 ANQGSEA. The CDR3 contains 13 residues. V lost 1 base, J lost 2 bases, and 9 bases lay in between.

The genes are TRBV5-1 and TRBJ2-7; D remains ambiguous. The CDR3 length is 14 residues. CDR1 and CDR2 (germline): SGHRS, YFSETQ. The ends were cut back, 0 bases at V and 1 base at J, with 8 bases in the middle. The CDR3 DNA is TGCGCCAGCAGCTTGGGCCAGAGATCCTACGAGCAGTACTTC. As protein: CASSLGQRSYEQYF.

V and J are TRBV4-1 and TRBJ1-1, with D possibly matching TRBD1 (5 bases). The CDR3 is 15 amino acids. Germline V lookup: CDR1 MGHRA, CDR2 YSYEKL. The ends were cut back, 1 base at V and 2 bases at J, with 11 bases in the middle. The DNA for the CDR3 is TGCGCCAGCAGCCAAGTCACAGGAATAAACACTGAAGCTTTCTTT. This translates into CASSQVTGINTEAFF.

The J gene is TRBJ2-4, the V gene TRBV6-1; possible D gene TRBD2, 7 bases. Germline V gene sequence: CDR1 MNHNS, CDR2 SASEGT. CDR3 length equals 15 residues. V was shortened by 10 bases and J by 6 bases, with 22 bases between the two germline ends. DNA for the CDR3: TGTGCCATATCATGGGGGGGCCAGTCGTCAAACATTCAGTACTTC. Protein sequence: CAISWGGQSSNIQYF.

The V call is TRBV9, the J call TRBJ1-2, with 8 bases fitting TRBD1. The CDR3 length is 14 residues. Germline V gene sequence: CDR1 SGDLS, CDR2 YYNGEE. With V trimmed by 0 bases and J by 7 bases, 5 bases remained unmatched. The CDR3 DNA is TGTGCCAGCAGCGTAGGTCAGGGGGCTTCTGGCTACACCTTC. This translates into CASSVGQGASGYTF.

V usage is TRBV19 and J usage is TRBJ2-7; the D gene is possibly TRBD2 (6 bases). The V gene's germline CDR1 is LNHDA and CDR2 SQIVND (reference sequence). With 3 bases removed from V and 2 bases from J, the gap between germline ends came to 14 bases. The CDR3 has 15 amino acids. The CDR3 loop reads CASSIRSSGTYEQYF. The CDR3 DNA reads as TGTGCCAGTAGTATTAGGAGTAGCGGAACCTACGAGCAGTACTTC. The variable domain in full, completed from reference TRBV19 and TRBJ2-7, reads DGGITQSPKYLFRKEGQNVTLSCEQNLNHDAMYWYRQDPGQGLRLIYYSQIVNDFQKGDIAEGYSVSREKKESFPLTVTSAQKNPTAFYLCASSIRSSGTYEQYFGPGTRLTVT.

This chain links TRBV7-8 with TRBJ2-1, with D unclear. CDR3 length equals 13 residues. V lost 4 bases, J lost 7 bases, and 11 bases lay in between. Germline CDR1 reads SGHVS; CDR2 reads FQNEAQ. The CDR3 loop reads CASSSSTKNEQFF. The CDR3 DNA sequence: TGTGCCAGCAGCTCTTCGACCAAAAATGAGCAGTTCTTC.